Below, 8 T cell receptor beta chains from the same sample are listed, as sequenced in a study of shared clonotypes between healthy human individuals. Using immunoSEQ multiplex PCR, the repertoire was profiled, and TCRdb retains in-frame clones only, with some absent. The sample yields approximately 1,500,000 clones, 95% to 99% seen once. Sequencing was done on a sample of naive CD4+ T cells sorted from blood. Subset of the sample: CD45RA+ positively selected. Receptor source: a man younger than 45 in good health.

A few counts support this clone. Different DNA sequences within this sample yield the same CDR3. The gene calls are TRBV5-1 and TRBJ2-2; no clear D. Germline values: CDR1 SGHRS, CDR2 YFSETQ. The CDR3 runs to 12 residues. V lost 1 base, J lost 2 bases, and 0 bases lay in between. CDR3 in DNA: TGCGCCAGCAGCTTGAACACCGGGGAGCTGTTTTTT. This gives the protein CASSLNTGELFF.

The J gene is TRBJ1-1, the V gene TRBV7-9; 9 positions agree with TRBD1. CDR1 is SEHNR and CDR2 is FQNEAQ in the germline V gene (reference sequence). After removal of 10 bases from V and 1 base from J, the junction contained 16 bases not matched to a gene. The CDR3 is made up of 17 amino acids. CDR3 nucleotides: TGTGCCACCCATAGGATTGAAAGGGACAGGGAGAACACTGAAGCTTTCTTT. This sequence encodes CATHRIERDRENTEAFF.

The rearrangement uses TRBV18 and TRBJ2-7; possible D gene TRBD2, 6 bases. Trimming left V 5 bases short and J 4 bases short, with 24 bases between. This CDR3 comprises 17 residues. The germline CDR1 and CDR2 sequences are KGHSH and LQKENI. Written as DNA, the CDR3 is TGTGCCAGCTCATCCTTAGGCGGGACTCTCGGCCCGTACGAGCAGTACTTC. It is translated as CASSSLGGTLGPYEQYF.

Note on this clone: This CDR3 is also generated by other DNA sequences in the sample. The chain recombines TRBV5-1 with TRBJ1-1; the D gene is possibly TRBD1 (5 bases). V was trimmed by 4 bases and J by 0 bases, leaving 10 bases between them. This CDR3 has 14 residues. The germline CDR1 and CDR2 sequences are SGHRS and YFSETQ. For the CDR3, the DNA is TGCGCCAGCAGCCCAACAGGCCTGAACACTGAAGCTTTCTTT. It translates to CASSPTGLNTEAFF.

J is TRBJ1-5 and V is TRBV5-1, with D possibly TRBD1 on 5 matching bases. The CDR3 sequence is 15 residues long. V gave up 0 bases and J gave up 3 bases, with 10 bases separating them. The germline V gene has CDR1 SGHRS and CDR2 YFSETQ. CDR3 nucleotides: TGCGCCAGCAGCTTGGATACGGGGGTCAATCAGCCCCAGCATTTT. This translates into CASSLDTGVNQPQHF.

The chain couples TRBV19 to TRBJ2-7, with TRBD2 matching over 7 bases. The CDR3 consists of 14 residues. The germline CDR1 and CDR2 sequences are LNHDA and SQIVND (reference sequence). After removal of 4 bases from V and 3 bases from J, the junction contained 6 bases not matched to a gene. The CDR3 bases are TGTGCCAGTAGTACCGCTAGCGGTCTCTACGAGCAGTACTTC. It encodes CASSTASGLYEQYF. The full variable domain, with the rest looked up from reference TRBV19 and TRBJ2-7, is DGGITQSPKYLFRKEGQNVTLSCEQNLNHDAMYWYRQDPGQGLRLIYYSQIVNDFQKGDIAEGYSVSREKKESFPLTVTSAQKNPTAFYLCASSTASGLYEQYFGPGTRLTVT.

The V gene is TRBV7-9, the J gene TRBJ1-1; 8 bases map to TRBD1. Trimming at V came to 8 bases and at J to 4 bases, leaving 9 bases not matched to a gene. The germline V gene encodes CDR1 SEHNR and CDR2 FQNEAQ (reference sequence). CDR3 size: 14 residues. The CDR3 DNA follows: TGTGCCAGCGGGATGACAGGGGTTCCCACTGAAGCTTTCTTT. This translates into CASGMTGVPTEAFF.

This clone was seen once. This chain joins TRBV4-2 and TRBJ1-2; TRBD1 matches at 9 bases. This CDR3 has 14 amino acids. CDR1 LGHNA and CDR2 YNFKEQ come from the germline V gene. Unmatched junction bases numbered 2, after V lost 2 bases and J lost 4 bases. The CDR3 sequence is CASSQQGQGYGYTF. CDR3 sequence (DNA): TGTGCCAGCAGCCAACAGGGACAGGGCTATGGCTACACCTTC.